The 14 T cell receptor beta chains below all came from one sample that was sequenced in a study of beta chain features in type 1 diabetes. The study reverse transcribed the entire isolated RNA, so it sequenced expressed TCRB transcripts. The protocol was immunoSEQ multiplex PCR, while the TCRdb copy is restricted to in-frame clones and leaves out a portion. The sample carries roughly 500,000 clones, about 10% recorded once. What was sequenced was naive CD4+ T cells from blood. All receptors derive from a woman younger than 30 in good health.

This clone turned up a few times. V is TRBV7-2 and J is TRBJ2-3, with D perhaps TRBD1 (5 bases). The ends were cut back, 2 bases at V and 2 bases at J, with 14 bases in the middle. This CDR3 is built from 16 residues. Germline loops: CDR1 SGHTA, CDR2 FQGNSA. The CDR3 spells CASSLTDVTVTDTQYF. The CDR3 region has the DNA TGTGCCAGCAGCTTAACGGATGTGACAGTCACAGATACGCAGTATTTT.

The sample holds a few counts of this clone. The CDR3 is CAWRPGPFYGYTF. Written as DNA, the CDR3 is TGTGCCTGGAGACCCGGCCCCTTCTATGGCTACACCTTC. The V gene is TRBV30, the J gene TRBJ1-2; no clear D gene. From germline, CDR1 is GTSNPN and CDR2 SVGIG (reference sequence). CDR3 size: 13 residues. Trimming left V 3 bases short and J 4 bases short, with 12 bases between.

This chain links TRBV11-3 with TRBJ2-1; 7 bases align to TRBD2. CDR3 length: 14 amino acids. Germline lookup yields CDR1 SGHNT and CDR2 YENEEA. The V gene end was trimmed by 5 bases and the J gene end by 7 bases; junction bases not matched to a gene: 8. The CDR3 sequence is CASSHGGGENEQFF. The CDR3 nucleotides are TGTGCCAGCAGCCACGGCGGGGGAGAAAATGAGCAGTTCTTC.

This clone was seen a few times. The V and J genes are TRBV4-3 and TRBJ1-3; D not certain. V was shortened by 2 bases and J by 0 bases, with 11 bases between the two germline ends. CDR3 size: 16 residues. Per germline, CDR1 LGHNA and CDR2 YSLEER. The CDR3 DNA follows: TGCGCCAGCAGCCAATTTGTACTGACCTCTGGAAACACCATATATTTT. Amino acid sequence: CASSQFVLTSGNTIYF.

This clone has a handful of counts. This chain links TRBV27 with TRBJ1-1; 7 positions match TRBD1. The CDR3 loop spans 16 amino acids. The V segment lost 0 bases and the J segment 2 bases; nucleotides outside the gene matches: 6. The germline gives CDR1 MNHEY, CDR2 SMNVEV (reference sequence). CDR3 sequence: CASSLSVRDRNTEAFF. CDR3 coding DNA: TGTGCCAGCAGTTTATCTGTTCGGGACAGAAACACTGAAGCTTTCTTT.

This clone was seen a handful of times. This chain joins TRBV7-9 and TRBJ1-1; D is unclear. The CDR3 consists of 14 residues. The V gene lost 3 bases and the J gene lost 3 bases, with 11 bases spanning the gap. Germline V gene data show CDR1 as SEHNR and CDR2 as FQNEAQ (reference sequence). The CDR3 sequence is CASSLFAADTEAFF. CDR3 DNA: TGTGCCAGCAGCTTGTTTGCAGCCGACACTGAAGCTTTCTTT. Variable domain in full (rest from reference TRBV7-9 and TRBJ1-1): DTGVSQNPRHKITKRGQNVTFRCDPISEHNRLYWYRQTLGQGPEFLTYFQNEAQLEKSRLLSDRFSAERPKGSFSTLEIQRTEQGDSAMYLCASSLFAADTEAFFGQGTRLTVV.

This clone was counted only a few times. The V call is TRBV21-1, the J call TRBJ2-1; the table's D call, TRBD2, was not checked against the DNA. TRBV21-1 is classified as a pseudogene. The length of the CDR3 is 13 residues. Here the CDR3 reads CASSKKGTSEQFF. In nucleotides, the CDR3 is TGTGCCAGCAGCAAGAAGGGCACTAGTGAGCAGTTCTTC.

The chain recombines TRBV5-4 with TRBJ1-1, with D perhaps TRBD1 (5 bases). CDR3 size: 16 residues. Trimming pared 4 bases from V and 2 bases from J, leaving 18 bases between. Germline V CDR1 and CDR2: SGHNT, YYREEE (reference sequence). The CDR3: CASSPSPTGDNTEAFF. The CDR3 coding sequence is TGTGCCAGCAGCCCATCGCCAACTGGGGACAACACTGAAGCTTTCTTT.

The V call is TRBV18, the J call TRBJ1-5; D is undetermined. This CDR3 has 15 amino acids. V shed 1 base and J shed 1 base, with 8 bases lying between them. Germline V gives CDR1 KGHSH, CDR2 LQKENI. The CDR3 DNA is TGTGCCAGCTCACCACTGGCAGGAAGCAATCAGCCCCAGCATTTT. Translation gives CASSPLAGSNQPQHF.

The V and J genes are TRBV30 and TRBJ1-1; no definite D call. Germline V lookup: CDR1 GTSNPN, CDR2 SVGIG (reference sequence). The V end lost 8 bases, the J end lost 4 bases, and 11 bases lay between the germline ends. This CDR3 region has 11 residues. The CDR3 sequence: CARAEFTEAFF. The DNA for the CDR3 is TGTGCCAGAGCGGAGTTCACTGAAGCTTTCTTT.

This clone was recorded at least ten times. This chain joins TRBV29-1 and TRBJ2-7, with 7 nucleotides matching TRBD1. Trimming took 7 bases from V and 3 from J; bases not matched to a gene: 12. There are 14 residues in the CDR3. Per the germline V gene, CDR1 is SQVTM and CDR2 is ANQGSEA. For the CDR3, the DNA is TGCAGCGCGGAACAGGGGCAGGGCAGCTACGAGCAGTACTTC. Translation: CSAEQGQGSYEQYF.

There are a few counts of this clone. This sequence joins TRBV6-6 and TRBJ2-7; TRBD2 agrees at 8 bases. Trimming took 2 bases from V and 5 from J; bases not matched to a gene: 2. CDR1 MNHNY and CDR2 SVGAGI come from the germline V gene (reference sequence). This CDR3 contains 13 residues. This CDR3 reads CASSYRAGDEQYV. The CDR3 DNA follows: TGTGCCAGCAGTTACCGAGCGGGGGACGAGCAGTACGTC.

The chain joins TRBV7-9 to TRBJ2-1; D may be TRBD2 (5 bases). V was cut by 0 bases and J by 4 bases, with 16 bases left in between. The CDR3 consists of 17 residues. Germline V gene lookup returns CDR1 SEHNR and CDR2 FQNEAQ (reference sequence). CDR3 sequence reads: CASSLASKGSQYNEQFF. The CDR3 DNA reads as TGTGCCAGCAGCTTAGCTAGTAAAGGGAGTCAGTACAATGAGCAGTTCTTC.

Only a few counts were recorded for this clone. The chain has TRBV2 and TRBJ2-7; 7 bases are shared with TRBD1. Germline values: CDR1 SNHLY, CDR2 FYNNEI. The CDR3 covers 15 residues. Trimming removed 6 bases from V and 2 bases from J; junction bases left unmatched: 10. CDR3 amino acids: CASSLTGNLAYEQYF. The CDR3 bases are TGTGCCAGCAGCTTGACAGGGAACCTCGCCTACGAGCAGTACTTC.